This T cell receptor beta chain appears in the sequencing data of a study of blood T cell repertoires in COVID-19. Across the study: Samples taken during acute and convalescent COVID-19 were collected in the United States, Italy and Spain. Sample material is recorded as cDNA or gDNA derived from T cells, B-cell-depleted T cells, or PBMCs.

Trimming removed 4 bases at V and 0 bases at J, with 9 bases between. The germline CDR1 and CDR2 sequences are MNHEY and SVGAGI. This CDR3 is built from 15 residues. Authors' data handling: Cell counts per sample came from amplifying reference gene primers. TCRdb's copy holds only in-frame clones and misses some; the assay was immunoSEQ multiplex PCR. D and trimming come from the DNA, and the V and J calls and clone size come from that table. The table lists around 120,000 clones, 90% of them singletons, with around 3.6% in the top ten. The chain couples TRBV6-5 to TRBJ1-4, with a tentative D call TRBD1 (5 bases). The sequence was collected from a man aged 45-65 years with active COVID-19. Material for sequencing was peripheral blood. CDR3 residues: CASSWDSATNEKLFF. DNA for the CDR3: TGTGCCAGCAGTTGGGACTCAGCAACTAATGAAAAACTGTTTTTT.